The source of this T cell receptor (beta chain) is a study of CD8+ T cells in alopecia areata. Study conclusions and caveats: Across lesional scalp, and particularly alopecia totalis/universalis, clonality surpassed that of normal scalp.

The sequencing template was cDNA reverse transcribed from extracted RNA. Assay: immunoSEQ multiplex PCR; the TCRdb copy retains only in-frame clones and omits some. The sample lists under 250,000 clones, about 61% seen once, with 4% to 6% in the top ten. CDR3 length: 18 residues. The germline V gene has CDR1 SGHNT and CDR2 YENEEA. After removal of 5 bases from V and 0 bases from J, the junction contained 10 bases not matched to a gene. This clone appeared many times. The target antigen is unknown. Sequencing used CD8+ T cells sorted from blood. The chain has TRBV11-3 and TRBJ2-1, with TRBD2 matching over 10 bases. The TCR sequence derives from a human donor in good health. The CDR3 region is CASSLGSSSGGSYNEQFF. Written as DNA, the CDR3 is TGTGCCAGCAGCCTAGGGTCGTCTAGCGGGGGCTCCTACAATGAGCAGTTCTTC.